These T cell receptor beta chains were read from a single sample in a study of CXCR3-negative and CXCR3-positive naive CD8 T cells. One entry per CDR3 protein, without DNA, is what TCRdb gives after re-calling the 5' RACE reads. The sample includes around 160,000 distinct CDR3 sequences. Sequenced material: naive CXCR3+ CD8+ T cells from blood. The receptors derive from a human donor in good health. Some clones in this sample may be carry-over from other donors' samples. The CDR3 runs from the conserved cysteine through the conserved F or W. Each record gives: J gene, V gene, CDR3 protein.

j_gene: TRBJ1-2
v_gene: TRBV7-9
CDR3aa: CASSFSTGSLKYYGYTF

j_gene: TRBJ2-5
v_gene: TRBV28
CDR3aa: CASSHRAETQYF

j_gene: TRBJ2-7
v_gene: TRBV12-3/TRBV12-4
CDR3aa: CASSADRRSYEQYF

j_gene: TRBJ2-1
v_gene: TRBV7-6
CDR3aa: CASSFPNEQFF

j_gene: TRBJ1-1
v_gene: TRBV25-1
CDR3aa: CASDSLGTEAFF

j_gene: TRBJ2-5
v_gene: TRBV7-9
CDR3aa: CASSLILEREGLLQSQETQYF

j_gene: TRBJ2-3
v_gene: TRBV15
CDR3aa: CATSREASTDTQYF

j_gene: TRBJ2-1
v_gene: TRBV29-1
CDR3aa: CSVRAGEGNEQFF

j_gene: TRBJ2-7
v_gene: TRBV29-1
CDR3aa: CSVEINRGGSTYEQYF

j_gene: TRBJ1-3
v_gene: TRBV7-3
CDR3aa: CASSPDAVSGNTIYF

j_gene: TRBJ1-2
v_gene: TRBV10-3
CDR3aa: CAISEFGQGPQREGYTF

j_gene: TRBJ2-7
v_gene: TRBV7-9
CDR3aa: CASSPPGGAYEQYF

j_gene: TRBJ2-3
v_gene: TRBV7-6
CDR3aa: CASSQSAILTDTQYF

j_gene: TRBJ2-1
v_gene: TRBV5-1
CDR3aa: CASSLFSGVTVSGGQLYNEQFF

j_gene: TRBJ2-5
v_gene: TRBV30
CDR3aa: CAWRYGGFEQETQYF

j_gene: TRBJ1-2
v_gene: TRBV4-2
CDR3aa: CASSQVEPNTYGYTF

j_gene: TRBJ1-2
v_gene: TRBV11-3
CDR3aa: CASTDRVYGYTF

j_gene: TRBJ1-2
v_gene: TRBV12-3/TRBV12-4
CDR3aa: CASSSGLDTPYYGYTF

j_gene: TRBJ2-7
v_gene: TRBV13
CDR3aa: CASSSGRGSYEQYF

j_gene: TRBJ1-5
v_gene: TRBV9
CDR3aa: CASSEGYSNQPQHF

j_gene: TRBJ2-5
v_gene: TRBV11-3
CDR3aa: CASSHRVQETQYF

j_gene: TRBJ1-4
v_gene: TRBV7-6
CDR3aa: CASSLVRPGGFVGNEKLFF

j_gene: TRBJ2-7
v_gene: TRBV28
CDR3aa: CASSLKGLGQYEQYF

j_gene: TRBJ1-1
v_gene: TRBV30
CDR3aa: CAWSVTGGTEAFF

j_gene: TRBJ2-7
v_gene: TRBV20-1
CDR3aa: CSAIKDASYEQYF

j_gene: TRBJ2-5
v_gene: TRBV28
CDR3aa: CASSLWSSGQETQYF

j_gene: TRBJ2-5
v_gene: TRBV5-6
CDR3aa: CASSQGLAGGQETQYF

j_gene: TRBJ2-1
v_gene: TRBV11-2
CDR3aa: CASSFGRASYNEQFF

j_gene: TRBJ2-1
v_gene: TRBV11-2
CDR3aa: CASSSQREGSYNEQFF

j_gene: TRBJ2-1
v_gene: TRBV9
CDR3aa: CASSVPSGNNEQFF

j_gene: TRBJ2-5
v_gene: TRBV5-1
CDR3aa: CASRLARTGGLETQYF

j_gene: TRBJ1-6
v_gene: TRBV27
CDR3aa: CASSFSWEGLYNSPLHF

j_gene: TRBJ1-2
v_gene: TRBV29-1
CDR3aa: CSVEDWQGRDYGYTF

j_gene: TRBJ2-7
v_gene: TRBV6-2/TRBV6-3
CDR3aa: CASIGNWGLSEQYF

j_gene: TRBJ1-3
v_gene: TRBV29-1
CDR3aa: CSVEDPRETGNAIYF

j_gene: TRBJ1-5
v_gene: TRBV7-2
CDR3aa: CASSPESRQPQHF